These 28 T cell receptor beta chains were all obtained from the same sample, sequenced in a study of T-cell memory formation after mild COVID-19. TCRdb re-called the 5' RACE reads with MiXCR, one entry per CDR3 protein. The sample yields 340,000 or so distinct CDR3 sequences, 10% to 15% seen once. Sample: PBMCs or a T cell subset sorted from them (not recorded which). The receptors stem from a man aged 18 to 29 who had mild COVID-19 (a few samples of this study predate the infection). Cell type and time point are not known.

This clonotype has only a few counts. The chain is built from TRBV4-1 and TRBJ2-1; TRBD2 aligns across 9 bases. The CDR3 is made up of 16 amino acids. The V segment lost 0 bases and the J segment 7 bases; nucleotides outside the gene matches: 7. CDR1 is MGHRA, CDR2 YSYEKL, per germline. The DNA of the CDR3 is TGCGCCAGCAGCCAAGATCGTGGGCTAGCGGGGAATGAGCAGTTCTTC. Its translation is CASSQDRGLAGNEQFF.

This clonotype was seen more than once but under ten times. This chain joins TRBV11-2 and TRBJ2-5; D is unresolved. Germline V lookup: CDR1 SGHAT, CDR2 FQNNGV. Trimming removed 3 bases at V and 0 bases at J, with 11 bases between. This CDR3 has 15 amino acids. The DNA for the CDR3 is TGTGCCAGCAGCTTTGGCCATTCGTACCAAGAGACCCAGTACTTC. The encoded protein is CASSFGHSYQETQYF.

The chain recombines TRBV7-3 with TRBJ2-3; D may be TRBD2 (5 bases). The CDR3 is made up of 17 amino acids. The ends were cut back, 2 bases at V and 0 bases at J, with 15 bases in the middle. Looked up from germline, CDR1 is SGHTA and CDR2 is FQGTGA. CDR3 protein: CASSLGREGPSTDTQYF. The CDR3 DNA reads TGTGCCAGCAGCTTAGGGAGAGAAGGACCGAGCACAGATACGCAGTATTTT.

This clonotype was seen many times. The chain recombines TRBV5-1 with TRBJ2-3; no reliable D call. The germline V gene has CDR1 SGHRS and CDR2 YFSETQ. Trimming cost V 6 bases and J 6 bases, with 11 bases left between them. This CDR3 spans 12 amino acids. As DNA, the CDR3 is TGCGCCAGCAAAAAGTACGAGGATACGCAGTATTTT. This gives the protein CASKKYEDTQYF.

This clonotype showed up just a few times. The chain employs TRBV7-9 and TRBJ1-6; 7 bases map to TRBD1. Germline lookup yields CDR1 SEHNR and CDR2 FQNEAQ (reference sequence). Trimming at V came to 6 bases and at J to 8 bases, leaving 13 bases not matched to a gene. The CDR3 spans 16 residues. The CDR3 DNA reads TGTGCCAGCAGTTGGGACGAGGGACAGCAGGATTCACCCCTCCACTTT. It translates to CASSWDEGQQDSPLHF.

The CDR3 reads CASSLTLAGDTQYF. The CDR3 DNA sequence: TGCGCCAGCAGCTTGACCCTAGCTGGAGATACGCAGTATTTT. This rearrangement joins TRBV5-1 to TRBJ2-3, with D perhaps TRBD2 (5 bases). The ends were cut back, 1 base at V and 5 bases at J, with 11 bases in the middle. The germline gives CDR1 SGHRS, CDR2 YFSETQ. The CDR3 covers 14 residues.

The chain has TRBV3-1 and TRBJ2-3; the D is unclear. The CDR3 loop spans 15 amino acids. Looked up from germline, CDR1 is LGHDT and CDR2 is YNNKEL (reference sequence). Trimming shortened V by 0 bases and J by 4 bases, and 11 bases separated the two germline ends. CDR3 coding DNA: TGTGCCAGCAGCCAAGATCTTATAAGCGCAGATACGCAGTATTTT. Protein product: CASSQDLISADTQYF.

This clonotype was counted ten times or more. The chain links TRBV4-3 to TRBJ1-2; a weak D match, TRBD1 (6 bases). Trimming shortened V by 0 bases and J by 8 bases, and 16 bases separated the two germline ends. The CDR3 contains 15 residues. Germline CDR1 reads LGHNA; CDR2 reads YSLEER. CDR3 in amino acids: CASSQESRGGRGYTF. CDR3 nucleotides: TGCGCCAGCAGCCAAGAGTCTCGTGGGGGCCGAGGCTACACCTTC.

V usage is TRBV6-5 and J usage is TRBJ1-2, with 9 bases fitting TRBD1. The length of the CDR3 is 14 residues. Germline CDR1 is MNHEY and CDR2 is SVGAGI. V gave up 6 bases and J gave up 4 bases; unmatched junction bases: 6. The CDR3 coding sequence is TGTGCCAGCAGCCGGGACAGGGAGATCTATGGCTACACCTTC. Translated, it gives CASSRDREIYGYTF.

The chain is built from TRBV4-1 and TRBJ1-5, with D possibly being TRBD1 (6 bases). V lost 2 bases, J lost 3 bases, and 20 bases lay in between. Per germline, CDR1 MGHRA and CDR2 YSYEKL. The CDR3 has 18 residues. CDR3 coding DNA: TGCGCCAGCAGCCAACTGGGGACCCAGGGGCCCTCCAATCAGCCCCAGCATTTT. Translation: CASSQLGTQGPSNQPQHF.

V is TRBV10-3 and J is TRBJ2-7; D is unresolved. Trimming removed 0 bases at V and 2 bases at J, with 8 bases between. From germline, CDR1 is ENHRY and CDR2 SYGVKD. The CDR3 is 14 amino acids. CDR3 region: CAISESMATYEQYV. CDR3 sequence (DNA): TGTGCCATCAGTGAGTCGATGGCTACCTACGAGCAGTACGTC.

This clonotype has more than one count but fewer than ten. The CDR3 sequence is CASSQDAQGLTQYF. The DNA for the CDR3 is TGTGCCAGCAGCCAAGATGCACAGGGTCTTACCCAGTACTTC. The chain is built from TRBV3-1 and TRBJ2-5; weak D call: TRBD1 (6 bases). V dropped 0 bases and J dropped 8 bases, with 13 bases sitting between them. The CDR3 sequence is 14 residues long. Looked up from germline, CDR1 is LGHDT and CDR2 is YNNKEL (reference sequence).

The J gene is TRBJ2-2, the V gene TRBV6-6; unclear D gene. CDR1 is MNHNY, CDR2 SVGAGI, per germline (reference sequence). This CDR3 has 13 residues. Trimming removed 2 bases from V and 3 bases from J, with 4 bases in between. CDR3 amino acids: CASSYVHTGELFF. CDR3 nucleotide sequence: TGTGCCAGCAGTTACGTGCACACCGGGGAGCTGTTTTTT.

J is TRBJ1-4 and V is TRBV9, with a possible D match to TRBD1 (6 bases). The CDR3 has 14 amino acids. Germline CDR1 SGDLS, CDR2 YYNGEE. Trimming stripped 6 bases from V and 3 bases from J, with 12 bases between. In nucleotides, the CDR3 is TGTGCCAGCACTCGAGGGGGAGCTAATGAAAAACTGTTTTTT. Amino acids: CASTRGGANEKLFF.

The chain links TRBV7-2 to TRBJ2-1, with 10 bases fitting TRBD1. Germline values: CDR1 SGHTA, CDR2 FQGNSA. CDR3 length: 15 residues. The V and J ends lost 5 bases and 7 bases, in that order; junction bases with no gene match: 8. The CDR3, as DNA: TGTGCCAGCAGCGTGGCGGGACAGGGGAAAAATGAGCAGTTCTTC. Amino acids: CASSVAGQGKNEQFF.

This clonotype appeared a few times. V and J are TRBV3-1 and TRBJ1-2; D is uncertain. The CDR3 extends over 12 amino acids. Germline V CDR1 and CDR2: LGHDT, YNNKEL (reference sequence). V lost 1 base and J lost 7, with 7 bases in between. CDR3 DNA: TGTGCCAGCAGCCAAGTGGTGGGTGGCTACACCTTC. Translated, it gives CASSQVVGGYTF.

This chain connects TRBV7-2 to TRBJ2-7, with D maybe TRBD1 (5 bases). Germline loops: CDR1 SGHTA, CDR2 FQGNSA. Trimming left V 5 bases short and J 2 bases short, with 16 bases between. This CDR3 spans 15 amino acids. CDR3 nucleotide sequence: TGTGCCAGCAGCAAACAGGCAATATCCCCCTACGAGCAGTACTTC. Residues: CASSKQAISPYEQYF.

A note on this clonotype: The germline gene is not matched at one end of the junction; a read error may be the cause. This rearrangement joins TRBV5-4 to TRBJ1-6; 9 bases line up with TRBD1. Germline-derived CDR1 and CDR2 are SGHNT and YYREEE (reference sequence). The CDR3 has 14 amino acids. CDR3: CAISLPDRGSPLHF. CDR3 in DNA: TGTGCCATCAGCTTGCCGGACAGGGGTTCACCCCTCCACTTT.

In its sample, this clonotype was seen a few times. The chain recombines TRBV19 with TRBJ1-1, with 7 bases matching TRBD1. In germline, CDR1 is LNHDA, CDR2 SQIVND (reference sequence). V lost 6 bases to trimming and J lost 3 bases; unmatched junction nucleotides: 4. The CDR3 sequence is 13 residues long. The CDR3 DNA follows: TGTGCCAGTAGCCCGGGACAGTACACTGAAGCTTTCTTT. Its translation is CASSPGQYTEAFF.

This chain links TRBV29-1 with TRBJ1-1, with a tentative D call TRBD1 (5 bases). V was pared by 6 bases and J by 3 bases, with 26 bases between. The germline gives CDR1 SQVTM, CDR2 ANQGSEA. The CDR3 contains 17 residues. The CDR3 sequence: CSVDTWSYIIGDTEAFF. In DNA, the CDR3 is TGCAGCGTCGATACCTGGTCTTATATCATAGGGGACACTGAAGCTTTCTTT.

This clonotype was counted between two and nine times. The chain employs TRBV5-1 and TRBJ1-1, with 8 bases fitting TRBD1. J gave up 0 bases and V 3 bases, and 10 bases lay outside the gene matches. The germline CDR1 and CDR2 sequences are SGHRS and YFSETQ. The CDR3 loop spans 17 amino acids. The CDR3 protein is CASSSPAGQVMNTEAFF. DNA for the CDR3: TGCGCCAGCAGCTCCCCGGCGGGACAGGTCATGAACACTGAAGCTTTCTTT.

This chain connects TRBV5-4 to TRBJ2-1; 9 positions match TRBD2. CDR1 and CDR2 (germline): SGHNT, YYREEE (reference sequence). V shed 3 bases, J shed 6 bases, and the junction held 10 bases outside the gene matches. The CDR3 sequence is 16 residues long. In DNA form, the CDR3 reads TGTGCCAGCAGCTCGGGGACTAGCTTGGGGTTCAATGAGCAGTTCTTC. Translating gives CASSSGTSLGFNEQFF.

This chain connects TRBV5-1 to TRBJ1-5, with D possibly being TRBD1 (5 bases). The CDR3 is 15 amino acids. V was pared by 4 bases and J by 1 base, with 12 bases between. Germline assignment: CDR1 SGHRS and CDR2 YFSETQ. CDR3 residues: CASSPGPASNQPQHF. CDR3 coding DNA: TGCGCCAGCAGCCCAGGGCCAGCAAGCAATCAGCCCCAGCATTTT.

This clonotype was observed a handful of times. In DNA form, the CDR3 reads TGTGCCAGCACGGGGGGCCGCGAGCAGTTCTTC. Its protein is CASTGGREQFF. This chain uses TRBV12-3 or TRBV12-4 with TRBJ2-1, with a possible D match to TRBD2 (7 bases). The V end lost 7 bases, the J end lost 10 bases, and 11 bases lay between the germline ends. The CDR3 length is 11 residues.

The chain uses TRBV15 and TRBJ1-5; D is undetermined. Trimming took 3 bases from V and 5 from J, leaving 8 bases between them. Germline V gene data show CDR1 as LNHNV and CDR2 as YYDKDF (reference sequence). The CDR3 spans 13 residues. The CDR3, as DNA: TGTGCCACCAGCAGTTCGTCGGATCAGCCCCAGCATTTT. Translation: CATSSSSDQPQHF.

Only a few counts were recorded for this clonotype. The chain employs TRBV28 and TRBJ2-5, with TRBD2 identical over 11 bases. V was pared by 4 bases and J by 5 bases, with 3 bases of the junction left unmatched. The CDR3 totals 14 residues. Germline V CDR1 and CDR2: MDHEN, SYDVKM. Here the CDR3 DNA reads TGTGCCAGCAGTTCCCCTAGCGGGAGGGAGACCCAGTACTTC. Residues: CASSSPSGRETQYF. The whole variable domain, filled in from reference TRBV28 and TRBJ2-5, reads DVKVTQSSRYLVKRTGEKVFLECVQDMDHENMFWYRQDPGLGLRLIYFSYDVKMKEKGDIPEGYSVSREKKERFSLILESASTNQTSMYLCASSSPSGRETQYFGPGTRLLVL.

Many counts were recorded for this clonotype. The V and J genes are TRBV20-1 and TRBJ1-5; TRBD1 might be the D (6 bases). Trimming left V 1 base short and J 2 bases short, with 15 bases between. CDR1 and CDR2 (germline): DFQATT, SNEGSKA (reference sequence). The CDR3 sequence is 16 residues long. CDR3 loop: CSARVRGRGGNQPQHF. The CDR3 region has the DNA TGCAGTGCTAGAGTCCGAGGCAGGGGTGGCAATCAGCCCCAGCATTTT.

The V and J genes are TRBV6-2 or TRBV6-3 and TRBJ2-5, with 9 bases matching TRBD1. J gave up 5 bases and V 7 bases, and 11 bases lay outside the gene matches. The germline CDR1 and CDR2 sequences are MNHEY and SVGEGT. This CDR3 comprises 15 residues. CDR3 sequence (DNA): TGTGCCAGCAATACACTAACAGGGGGCCGGGAGACCCAGTACTTC. This encodes CASNTLTGGRETQYF.